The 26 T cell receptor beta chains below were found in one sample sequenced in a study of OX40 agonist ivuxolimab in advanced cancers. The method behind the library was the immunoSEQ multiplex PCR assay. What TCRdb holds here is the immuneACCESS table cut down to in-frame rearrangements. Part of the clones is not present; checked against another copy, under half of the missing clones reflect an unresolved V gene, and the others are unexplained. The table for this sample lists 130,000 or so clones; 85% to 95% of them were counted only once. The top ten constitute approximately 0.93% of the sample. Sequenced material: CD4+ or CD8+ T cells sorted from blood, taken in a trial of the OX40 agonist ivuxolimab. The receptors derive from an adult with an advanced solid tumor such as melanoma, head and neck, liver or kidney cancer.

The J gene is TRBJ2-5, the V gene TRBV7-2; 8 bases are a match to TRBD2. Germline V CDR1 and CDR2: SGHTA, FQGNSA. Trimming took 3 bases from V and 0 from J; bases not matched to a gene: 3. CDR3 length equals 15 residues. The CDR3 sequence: CASSFLSGNQETQYF. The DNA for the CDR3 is TGTGCCAGCAGCTTCCTTAGCGGGAACCAAGAGACCCAGTACTTC.

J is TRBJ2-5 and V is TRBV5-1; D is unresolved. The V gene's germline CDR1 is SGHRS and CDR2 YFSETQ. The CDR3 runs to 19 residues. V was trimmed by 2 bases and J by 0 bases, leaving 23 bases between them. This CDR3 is CASSFRSPTGPLYQETQYF. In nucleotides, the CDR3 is TGCGCCAGCAGCTTCCGATCCCCCACCGGACCCCTGTACCAAGAGACCCAGTACTTC.

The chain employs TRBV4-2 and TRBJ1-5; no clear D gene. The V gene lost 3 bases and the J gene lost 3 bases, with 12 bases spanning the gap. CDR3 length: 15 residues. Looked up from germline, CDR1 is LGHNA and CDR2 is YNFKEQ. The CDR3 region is CASSQYRGLNQPQHF. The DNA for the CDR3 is TGTGCCAGCAGCCAGTACCGGGGTCTCAATCAGCCCCAGCATTTT.

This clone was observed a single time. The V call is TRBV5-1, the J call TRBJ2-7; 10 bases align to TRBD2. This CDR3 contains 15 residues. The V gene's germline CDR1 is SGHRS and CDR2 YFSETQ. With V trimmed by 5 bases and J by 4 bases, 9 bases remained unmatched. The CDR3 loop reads CASRYVAGGQYEQYF. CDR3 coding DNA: TGCGCCAGCAGATACGTAGCGGGGGGCCAATACGAGCAGTACTTC.

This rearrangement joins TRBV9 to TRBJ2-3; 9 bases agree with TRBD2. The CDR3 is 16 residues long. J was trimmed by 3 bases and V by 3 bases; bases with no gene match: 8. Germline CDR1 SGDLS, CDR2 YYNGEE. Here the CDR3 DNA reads TGTGCCAGCAGCGACCGGACTAGCGATGTTACAGATACGCAGTATTTT. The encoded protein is CASSDRTSDVTDTQYF.

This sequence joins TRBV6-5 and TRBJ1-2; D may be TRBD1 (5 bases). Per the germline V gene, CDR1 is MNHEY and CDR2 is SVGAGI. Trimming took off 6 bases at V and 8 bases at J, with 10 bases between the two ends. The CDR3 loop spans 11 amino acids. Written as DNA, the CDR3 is TGTGCCAGCAGCGAAAAGGGGGGCTACACCTTC. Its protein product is CASSEKGGYTF.

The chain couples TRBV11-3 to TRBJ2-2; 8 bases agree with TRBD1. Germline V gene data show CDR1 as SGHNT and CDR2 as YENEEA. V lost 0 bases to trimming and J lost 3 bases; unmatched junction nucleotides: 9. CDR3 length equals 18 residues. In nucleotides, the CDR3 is TGTGCCAGCAGCTTAGATTTCACAGGGGGTGACTACACCGGGGAGCTGTTTTTT. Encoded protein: CASSLDFTGGDYTGELFF.

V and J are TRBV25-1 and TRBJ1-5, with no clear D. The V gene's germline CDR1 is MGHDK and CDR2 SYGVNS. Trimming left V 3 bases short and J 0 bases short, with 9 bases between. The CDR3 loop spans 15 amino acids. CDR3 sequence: CASSEDGHSNQPQHF. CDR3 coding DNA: TGTGCCAGCAGTGAGGACGGGCATAGCAATCAGCCCCAGCATTTT.

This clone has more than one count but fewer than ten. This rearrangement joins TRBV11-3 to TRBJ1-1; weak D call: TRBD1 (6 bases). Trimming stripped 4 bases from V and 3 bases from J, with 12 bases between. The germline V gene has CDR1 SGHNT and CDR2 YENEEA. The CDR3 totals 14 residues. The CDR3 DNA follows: TGTGCCAGCAGCTCCACAGGGAGTCACACTGAAGCTTTCTTT. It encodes CASSSTGSHTEAFF.

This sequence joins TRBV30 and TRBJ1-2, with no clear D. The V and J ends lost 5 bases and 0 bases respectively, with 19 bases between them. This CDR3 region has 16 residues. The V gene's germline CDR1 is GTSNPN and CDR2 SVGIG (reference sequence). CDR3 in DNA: TGTGCCTGGGGATCGATCGCAGGACCCTCTAACTATGGCTACACCTTC. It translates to CAWGSIAGPSNYGYTF.

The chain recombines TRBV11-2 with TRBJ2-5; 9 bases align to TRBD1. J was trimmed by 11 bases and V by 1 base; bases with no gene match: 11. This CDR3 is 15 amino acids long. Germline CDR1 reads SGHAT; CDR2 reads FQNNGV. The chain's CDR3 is CASSLATGGLREQYF. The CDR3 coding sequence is TGTGCCAGCAGCTTAGCGACAGGGGGGTTGAGGGAGCAGTACTTC.

In nucleotides, the CDR3 is TGTGCCAGCAGCTTAAGTTGGCAGGGCTCGAACACCGGGGAGCTGTTTTTT. Protein: CASSLSWQGSNTGELFF. V gene TRBV11-2 combines with J gene TRBJ2-2; a weak D match, TRBD1 (5 bases). There are 17 residues in the CDR3. CDR1 and CDR2 (germline): SGHAT, FQNNGV. Trimming took 2 bases from V and 0 from J, leaving 13 bases between them.

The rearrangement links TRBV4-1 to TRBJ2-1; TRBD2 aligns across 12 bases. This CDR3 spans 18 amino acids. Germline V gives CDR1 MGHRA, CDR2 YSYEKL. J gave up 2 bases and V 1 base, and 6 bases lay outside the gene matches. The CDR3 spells CASSQVWASGRAYNEQFF. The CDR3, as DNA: TGCGCCAGCAGCCAAGTTTGGGCTAGCGGGAGGGCCTACAATGAGCAGTTCTTC.

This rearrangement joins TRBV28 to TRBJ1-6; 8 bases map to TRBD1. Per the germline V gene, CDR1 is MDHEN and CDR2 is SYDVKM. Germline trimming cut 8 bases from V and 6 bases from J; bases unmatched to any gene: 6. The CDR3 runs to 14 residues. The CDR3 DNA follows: TGTGCCAGCCTTCAACAGGGGGGTAATTCACCCCTCCACTTT. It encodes CASLQQGGNSPLHF.

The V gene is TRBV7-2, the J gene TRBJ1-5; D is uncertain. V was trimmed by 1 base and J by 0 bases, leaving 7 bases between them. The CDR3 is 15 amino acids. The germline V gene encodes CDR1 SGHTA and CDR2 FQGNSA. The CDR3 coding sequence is TGTGCCAGCAGCTTAGGGTGGACTAGCAATCAGCCCCAGCATTTT. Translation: CASSLGWTSNQPQHF. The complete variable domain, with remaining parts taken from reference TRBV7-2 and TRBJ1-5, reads GAGVSQSPSNKVTEKGKDVELRCDPISGHTALYWYRQSLGQGLEFLIYFQGNSAPDKSGLPSDRFSAERTGGSVSTLTIQRTQQEDSAVYLCASSLGWTSNQPQHFGDGTRLSIL.

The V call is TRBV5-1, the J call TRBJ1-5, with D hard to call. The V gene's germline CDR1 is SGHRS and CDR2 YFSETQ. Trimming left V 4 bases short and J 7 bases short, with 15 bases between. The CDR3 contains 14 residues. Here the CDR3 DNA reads TGCGCCAGCAGCCCGGGCGGGGAAGGCCAGCCCCAGCATTTT. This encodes CASSPGGEGQPQHF.

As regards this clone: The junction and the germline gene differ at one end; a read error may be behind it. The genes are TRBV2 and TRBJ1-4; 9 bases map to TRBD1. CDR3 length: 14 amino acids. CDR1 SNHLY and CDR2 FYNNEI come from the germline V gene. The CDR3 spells CASSQTGGNGKLFF. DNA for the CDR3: TGTGCCAGCAGTCAGACAGGGGGGAATGGAAAACTGTTTTTT.

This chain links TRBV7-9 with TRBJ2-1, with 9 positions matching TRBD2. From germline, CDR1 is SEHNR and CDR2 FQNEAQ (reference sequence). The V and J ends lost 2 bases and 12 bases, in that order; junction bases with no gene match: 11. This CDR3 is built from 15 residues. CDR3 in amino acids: CASSLLAGELFRQFF. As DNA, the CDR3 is TGTGCCAGCAGCTTATTAGCGGGAGAGTTGTTTCGGCAGTTCTTC.

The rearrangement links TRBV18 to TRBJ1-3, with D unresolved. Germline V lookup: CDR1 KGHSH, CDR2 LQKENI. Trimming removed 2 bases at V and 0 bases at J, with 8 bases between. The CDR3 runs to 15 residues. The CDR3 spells CASSPWENSGNTIYF. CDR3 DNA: TGTGCCAGCTCACCATGGGAGAACTCTGGAAACACCATATATTTT. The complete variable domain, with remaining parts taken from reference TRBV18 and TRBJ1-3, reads NAGVMQNPRHLVRRRGQEARLRCSPMKGHSHVYWYRQLPEEGLKFMVYLQKENIIDESGMPKERFSAEFPKEGPSILRIQQVVRGDSAAYFCASSPWENSGNTIYFGEGSWLTVV.

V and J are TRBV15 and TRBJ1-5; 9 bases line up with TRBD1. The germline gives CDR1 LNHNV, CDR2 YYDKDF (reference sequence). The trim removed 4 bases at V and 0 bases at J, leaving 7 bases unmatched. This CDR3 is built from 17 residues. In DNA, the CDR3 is TGTGCCACCAGCAATAGGACAGGGGCCTTTAGCAATCAGCCCCAGCATTTT. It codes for CATSNRTGAFSNQPQHF.

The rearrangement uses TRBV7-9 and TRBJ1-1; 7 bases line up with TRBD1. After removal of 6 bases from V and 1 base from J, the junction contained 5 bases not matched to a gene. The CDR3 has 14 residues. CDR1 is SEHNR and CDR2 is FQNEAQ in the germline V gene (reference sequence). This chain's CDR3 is CASRARDRNTEAFF. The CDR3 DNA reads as TGTGCCAGCAGGGCCCGGGACAGGAACACTGAAGCTTTCTTT.

The CDR3 loop is CAWSADRGQGFQPQHF. DNA of the CDR3: TGTGCCTGGAGTGCCGACAGGGGTCAGGGTTTTCAGCCCCAGCATTTT. The gene calls are TRBV30 and TRBJ1-5, with 8 bases matching TRBD1. This CDR3 has 16 amino acids. Germline V lookup: CDR1 GTSNPN, CDR2 SVGIG (reference sequence). V lost 1 base to trimming and J lost 6 bases; unmatched junction nucleotides: 11.

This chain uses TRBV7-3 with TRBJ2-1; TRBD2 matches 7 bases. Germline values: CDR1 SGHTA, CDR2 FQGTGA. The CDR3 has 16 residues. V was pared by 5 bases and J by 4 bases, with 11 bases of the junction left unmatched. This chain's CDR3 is CASSLRPSGIYNEQFF. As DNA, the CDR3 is TGTGCCAGCAGCCTCCGTCCTAGCGGAATATACAATGAGCAGTTCTTC.

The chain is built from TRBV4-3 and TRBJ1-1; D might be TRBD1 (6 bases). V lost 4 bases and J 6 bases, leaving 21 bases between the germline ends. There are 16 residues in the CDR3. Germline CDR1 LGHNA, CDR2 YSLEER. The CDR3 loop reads CASSPRVRGDGSEAFF. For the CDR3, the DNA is TGCGCCAGCAGCCCCCGGGTGAGGGGGGATGGGTCTGAAGCTTTCTTT.

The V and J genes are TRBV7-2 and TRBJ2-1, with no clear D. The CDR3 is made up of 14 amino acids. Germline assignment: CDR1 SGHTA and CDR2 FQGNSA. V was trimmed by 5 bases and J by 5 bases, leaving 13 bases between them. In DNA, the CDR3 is TGTGCCAGCAGCCTCGAACCACCCCACAATGAGCAGTTCTTC. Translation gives CASSLEPPHNEQFF.

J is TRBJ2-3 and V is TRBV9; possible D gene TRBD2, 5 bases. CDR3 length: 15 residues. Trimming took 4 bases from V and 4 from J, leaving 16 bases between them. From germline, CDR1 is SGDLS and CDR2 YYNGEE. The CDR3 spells CASSSIERAPDTQYF. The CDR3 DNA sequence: TGTGCCAGCAGCTCGATCGAGAGGGCCCCAGATACGCAGTATTTT.